This is a list of T cell receptor beta chains from one sample in a study of OX40 agonist ivuxolimab in advanced cancers. Profiling relied on immunoSEQ multiplex PCR, and the TCRdb table lists in-frame clones only, not all of them. Of approximately 61,000 clones listed, roughly nine tenths were seen once; the top ten hold approximately 0.32%. Sequenced here: CD4+ or CD8+ T cells sorted from blood, sampled in a trial of the OX40 agonist ivuxolimab. Receptor source: an adult with an advanced solid tumor such as melanoma, head and neck, liver or kidney cancer. Each CDR3 is given with its conserved first and last residue. Fields, in order: J gene, D gene, clone size, V gene, CDR3 DNA, CDR3 protein. D genes are given only for firm matches. Size is stated for part of the rows, as once, few or many counts, or as a class when the clone is expanded.

>TRBJ1-2|NA|NA|TRBV11-2
TGTGCCAGCAGCTCATCTAAGGGCCTTCACAGGGATGGCTACACCTTC
CASSSSKGLHRDGYTF
>TRBJ2-1|TRBD2|NA|TRBV2
TGTGCCAGCAGTGAAGTGGCGGGGGGCTCCTACAATGAGCAGTTCTTC
CASSEVAGGSYNEQFF
>TRBJ2-7|TRBD2|NA|TRBV15
TGTGCCACCAGCAGCGTCTGGCGGCGGGGGGGCTACGAGCAGTACTTC
CATSSVWRRGGYEQYF
>TRBJ2-3|NA|NA|TRBV21-1
TGTGCCAGCGTTTTCTTTTGCACAGGCGACGCAGATACGCAGTATTTT
CASVFFCTGDADTQYF
>TRBJ2-2|NA|NA|TRBV9
TGTGCCAGCAGCGTAGGGACAGCCACCGGGGAGCTGTTTTTT
CASSVGTATGELFF
>TRBJ1-1|NA|NA|TRBV10-3
TGTGCCGCGGGAGGGGGGACTGAAGCTTTCTTT
CAAGGGTEAFF
>TRBJ2-5|NA|NA|TRBV10-3
TGTGCCATCAGTTATAGGGGAGATTTTCAAGAGACCCAGTACTTC
CAISYRGDFQETQYF
>TRBJ2-7|NA|few|TRBV5-4
TGTGCCAGCAGTCGGGGTGGGGGCGTTATCTACGAGCAGTACTTC
CASSRGGGVIYEQYF
>TRBJ2-7|TRBD2|once|TRBV7-2
TGTGCCAGCAGCTTAAGCGGGGGGTATTACGAGCAGTACTTC
CASSLSGGYYEQYF
>TRBJ2-3|TRBD1|NA|TRBV30
TGTGCCTGGAGTGTTCAGGGGGCAGATACGCAGTATTTT
CAWSVQGADTQYF
>TRBJ1-2|NA|NA|TRBV4-3
TGCGCCAGCAGCCAAGGCGGCAGATCCCGGCCTAACTATGGCTACACCTTC
CASSQGGRSRPNYGYTF
>TRBJ1-1|NA|NA|TRBV4-1
TGCGCCAGCAGCCAAGAGTGGGGCACGGTGAACACTGAAGCTTTCTTT
CASSQEWGTVNTEAFF
>TRBJ2-5|NA|NA|TRBV2
TGTGCCAGCAGTGAGGAAGAGACCCAGTACTTC
CASSEEETQYF
>TRBJ1-3|NA|once|TRBV6-5
TGTGCCAGCAGTTACGGTGTGGGCCGCTCTGGAAACACCATATATTTT
CASSYGVGRSGNTIYF
>TRBJ2-3|TRBD1|NA|TRBV7-6
TGTGCCAGCAGCCGACCTACAGGGGGCGGGGCAGATACGCAGTATTTT
CASSRPTGGGADTQYF
>TRBJ1-2|NA|NA|TRBV5-1
TGCGCCAGCAGCTTCGACGGTCGCTATGGCTACACCTTC
CASSFDGRYGYTF
>TRBJ1-5|TRBD1|NA|TRBV19
TGTGCCAGTAGTACCCGGCGGACAGGGGGCATAGCAATCAGCCCGCCCCAGCATTTT
CASSTRRTGGIAISPPQHF
>TRBJ1-4|NA|NA|TRBV5-1
TGCGCCAGCAGCAAACAGACAGAGGCTAATGAAAAACTGTTTTTT
CASSKQTEANEKLFF
>TRBJ1-6|TRBD1|once|TRBV4-3
TGCGCCAGCAGCCAATCCACCGGGACAGGGGGATATTCACCCCTCCACTTT
CASSQSTGTGGYSPLHF
>TRBJ1-4|TRBD1|NA|TRBV4-2
TGTGCCAGCAGCTCGGGACAGGGGGATGAAAAACTGTTTTTT
CASSSGQGDEKLFF
>TRBJ1-6|TRBD1|NA|TRBV6-1
TGTGCCAGCAGTGAAAGGACAGGTCGCAATTCACCCCTCCACTTT
CASSERTGRNSPLHF
>TRBJ2-3|NA|NA|TRBV5-1
TGCGCCAGCAGCTTTCAGGGGTCTAGCACAGATACGCAGTATTTT
CASSFQGSSTDTQYF
>TRBJ1-5|NA|NA|TRBV7-9
TGTGCCTCCGGCGAGAGGGGCAATCAGCCCCAGCATTTT
CASGERGNQPQHF
>TRBJ1-4|NA|NA|TRBV7-2
TGTGCCAGCAGCTTAGGACAGGTTAATGAAAAACTGTTTTTT
CASSLGQVNEKLFF
>TRBJ1-1|NA|few|TRBV6-4
TGTGCCAGCAGTGACTCGGACAACACTGAAGCTTTCTTT
CASSDSDNTEAFF
>TRBJ1-6|NA|NA|TRBV6-5
TGTGCCAGCAGTTACCGGGGCGCCAATAATTCACCCCTCCACTTT
CASSYRGANNSPLHF
>TRBJ2-3|NA|NA|TRBV27
TGTGCCAGCAGAAGGCTCACAGATACGCAGTATTTT
CASRRLTDTQYF
>TRBJ2-2|TRBD1|NA|TRBV6-5
TGTGCCAGCAGTTGGGGACAGGGCCCCGGGGAGCTGTTTTTT
CASSWGQGPGELFF
>TRBJ2-1|NA|NA|TRBV7-9
TGTGCCAGCAGCTTAGCGAGTAGAGGGGGCTCCTACAATGAGCAGTTCTTC
CASSLASRGGSYNEQFF
>TRBJ2-7|TRBD1|NA|TRBV6-1
TGTGCCAGCAAGTCCCAGCCGACAGGGGGTTACGAGCAGTACTTC
CASKSQPTGGYEQYF
>TRBJ1-4|NA|NA|TRBV5-1
TGCGCCAGCAGCTTGACAAGGGGAGGAGGGGAAAAACTGTTTTTT
CASSLTRGGGEKLFF
>TRBJ1-2|TRBD1|few|TRBV12-5
TGTGCTAGTGGTTCCAGGACAGGGACCTATGGCTACACCTTC
CASGSRTGTYGYTF
>TRBJ2-3|NA|NA|TRBV9
TGTGCCAGCAGCGTGGGACCCTCAAGGTCAGATACGCAGTATTTT
CASSVGPSRSDTQYF
>TRBJ1-2|NA|once|TRBV4-3
TGCGCCAGCAGCCAAGGAACAGACTATGGCTACACCTTC
CASSQGTDYGYTF
>TRBJ2-1|NA|NA|TRBV19
TGTGCCACTACCCGGGGGACTGGATCCTACAATGAGCAGTTCTTC
CATTRGTGSYNEQFF
>TRBJ2-7|NA|NA|TRBV4-2
TGTGCCAGCAGCCAAGCGGGAGACTACGAGCAGTACTTC
CASSQAGDYEQYF
>TRBJ2-5|TRBD1|NA|TRBV27
TGTGCCAGCAGTTTAAGGACAGGAGAAGAGACCCAGTACTTC
CASSLRTGEETQYF
>TRBJ1-2|NA|NA|TRBV10-3
TGTGCCATCAGTGAGCGATCGGCATCTAACTATGGCTACACCTTC
CAISERSASNYGYTF
>TRBJ2-2|TRBD2|once|TRBV5-5
TGTGCCAGCAGCCTCGGGACTACTAACACCGGGGAGCTGTTTTTT
CASSLGTTNTGELFF
>TRBJ2-5|TRBD1|NA|TRBV6-1
TGTGCCAGCAGAGGGGACAGGCTCACTCAAGAGACCCAGTACTTC
CASRGDRLTQETQYF
>TRBJ1-6|NA|NA|TRBV7-2
TGTGCCAGCAGCTTAGTAGGACAGAGATCCAATTCACCCCTCCACTTT
CASSLVGQRSNSPLHF